This T cell receptor (beta chain) was observed in a study of blood T cell repertoires in COVID-19. In the study overall: Spain, Italy and the United States supplied samples that represented acute and convalescent COVID-19. Nucleic acid was either cDNA or gDNA, and it came from T cells, B-cell-depleted T cells, or PBMCs.

This clone has more than one count but fewer than ten. Original data processing: Researchers report that nucleated cell counts were estimated from reference gene primer amplification. Produced via immunoSEQ multiplex PCR; TCRdb's table is partial and in-frame only. V and J calls and clone size are copied from that table; D and trimming were computed from the DNA. The top ten hold about a sixth of the sample, which has around 140,000 clones, 70% to 85% seen once. V shed 4 bases and J 7 bases; nucleotides not matched to a gene: 6. The CDR3 covers 13 residues. CDR1 and CDR2 (germline): SQVTM, ANQGSEA. The sequencing input was peripheral blood. The chain joins TRBV29-1 to TRBJ2-2, with TRBD1 matching 7 bases. The receptor was isolated from an elderly woman with acute or convalescent COVID-19. CDR3 DNA sequence: TGCAGCGTTGGTGACAGGGCGGACGGGGAGCTGTTTTTT. This codes for CSVGDRADGELFF.